This record covers a single T cell receptor beta chain. The record originates from a study of T cell responses to AZD1222 COVID-19 vaccine. V was trimmed by 1 base and J by 5 bases, leaving 8 bases between them. The CDR3 is made up of 14 amino acids. CDR1 is LGHNT, CDR2 FRNRAP, per germline. Profiled with immunoSEQ multiplex PCR; TCRdb holds only in-frame clones, not every one. The table lists 120,000 to 150,000 clones, 85% to 95% of them singletons. The chain links TRBV12-5 to TRBJ2-2, with a possible D match to TRBD1 (6 bases). Source: peripheral blood, taken on day 0 of MenACWY control vaccination. The clonotype was recovered from an adult in good health. The DNA for the CDR3 is TGTGCTAGTGGTTTGGGAGACAGGACCGGGGAGCTGTTTTTT. Its protein is CASGLGDRTGELFF. Drawing the rest from reference TRBV12-5 and TRBJ2-2, the complete variable domain is DARVTQTPRHKVTEMGQEVTMRCQPILGHNTVFWYRQTMMQGLELLAYFRNRAPLDDSGMPKDRFSAEMPDATLATLKIQPSEPRDSAVYFCASGLGDRTGELFFGEGSRLTVL.